These 26 T cell receptor beta chains came from one sample sequenced in a study of blood T cell repertoires in COVID-19. This table comes from immunoSEQ multiplex PCR, and its TCRdb copy is limited to in-frame clones, with some not included. The sample contains roughly 250,000 clones, about 89% of which appear only once. The sequencing sample was made of peripheral blood. The receptors stem from a man aged 40-49 years who had recovered from COVID-19.

This sequence joins TRBV18 and TRBJ2-7; D might be TRBD1 (6 bases). Trimming pared 2 bases from V and 7 bases from J, leaving 18 bases between. Germline-derived CDR1 and CDR2 are KGHSH and LQKENI. CDR3 size: 15 residues. CDR3 region: CASSPLDRPMSEQYF. The CDR3 region has the DNA TGTGCCAGCTCACCATTGGACAGACCCATGTCGGAGCAGTACTTC.

This chain joins TRBV5-1 and TRBJ2-2; TRBD2 aligns across 9 bases. Germline V gives CDR1 SGHRS, CDR2 YFSETQ. The CDR3 loop spans 14 amino acids. Germline trimming cut 3 bases from V and 6 bases from J; bases unmatched to any gene: 3. The CDR3 sequence: CASSSRGGSGELFF. The CDR3 region has the DNA TGCGCCAGCAGCTCGCGGGGGGGCTCCGGGGAGCTGTTTTTT.

The chain couples TRBV19 to TRBJ1-1; tentatively, D is TRBD1 (5 bases). The CDR3 totals 12 residues. The V end was cut by 3 bases, the J end by 11 bases, with 13 bases between. The V gene's germline CDR1 is LNHDA and CDR2 SQIVND (reference sequence). CDR3 in DNA: TGTGCCAGTAGTATTGGTTCCAGGGTTGCTTTCTTT. This sequence encodes CASSIGSRVAFF.

V and J are TRBV5-4 and TRBJ2-7; 9 bases line up with TRBD2. J was trimmed by 4 bases and V by 3 bases; bases with no gene match: 8. Germline V gene data show CDR1 as SGHNT and CDR2 as YYREEE (reference sequence). The CDR3 has 15 residues. CDR3 DNA: TGTGCCAGCAGCTCCGGGCGGGGGGGTTATTACGAGCAGTACTTC. This encodes CASSSGRGGYYEQYF.

The chain combines TRBV6-5 with TRBJ2-1; tentative D call: TRBD2 (5 bases). Germline CDR1 is MNHEY and CDR2 is SVGAGI. V was clipped by 6 bases and J by 7 bases, with 7 bases between them. The CDR3 has 11 amino acids. The CDR3 is CASSSGNEQFF. In DNA form, the CDR3 reads TGTGCCAGCAGCAGCGGAAATGAGCAGTTCTTC.

This chain connects TRBV4-3 to TRBJ1-4; maybe TRBD1 (5 bases). CDR1 and CDR2 from the germline V gene are LGHNA and YSLEER. The CDR3 sequence is 15 residues long. V was pared by 0 bases and J by 8 bases, with 13 bases between. CDR3 loop: CASSQEGQGVEKLFF. The CDR3 region has the DNA TGCGCCAGCAGCCAAGAGGGCCAGGGTGTGGAAAAACTGTTTTTT.

J is TRBJ1-5 and V is TRBV5-1, with 11 bases that match TRBD1. CDR3 length: 15 residues. J lost 6 bases, V lost 5 bases, and 7 bases had no gene match. The germline CDR1 and CDR2 sequences are SGHRS and YFSETQ. The CDR3 region has the DNA TGCGCCAGCAGTCCAGGGACAGGGGGAGGTCAGCCCCAGCATTTT. This translates into CASSPGTGGGQPQHF.

This clone was seen a few times. This chain joins TRBV27 and TRBJ1-5; tentatively, D is TRBD1 (5 bases). V lost 5 bases and J 2 bases, leaving 13 bases between the germline ends. CDR3 size: 15 residues. Looked up from germline, CDR1 is MNHEY and CDR2 is SMNVEV (reference sequence). The CDR3 here is CASSPPGRGNQPQHF. The CDR3, as DNA: TGTGCCAGCAGTCCCCCCGGCAGGGGCAATCAGCCCCAGCATTTT.

The rearrangement links TRBV7-3 to TRBJ2-7; tentative D call: TRBD2 (5 bases). The length of the CDR3 is 13 residues. V lost 5 bases and J 4 bases, leaving 12 bases between the germline ends. CDR1 is SGHTA and CDR2 is FQGTGA in the germline V gene. CDR3 in amino acids: CASSPPGGYEQYF. Here the CDR3 DNA reads TGTGCCAGCAGCCCTCCAGGCGGGTACGAGCAGTACTTC.

V is TRBV25-1 and J is TRBJ2-6, with TRBD1 matching 9 bases. Germline CDR1 is MGHDK and CDR2 is SYGVNS. This CDR3 region has 16 residues. V lost 8 bases and J lost 0; bases outside the gene matches: 5. CDR3 residues: CASGGQGNSGANVLTF. CDR3 in DNA: TGTGCCAGCGGCGGACAGGGGAACTCTGGGGCCAACGTCCTGACTTTC.

This chain uses TRBV12-5 with TRBJ1-2, with 8 bases lining up with TRBD1. The CDR3 totals 12 residues. Germline V gene lookup returns CDR1 LGHNT and CDR2 FRNRAP. J gave up 8 bases and V 6 bases, and 5 bases lay outside the gene matches. The CDR3 DNA reads TGTGCTAGTGGAACAGGGGGGTCGGGCTACACCTTC. As protein: CASGTGGSGYTF.

The V and J genes are TRBV10-1 and TRBJ2-1; tentatively, D is TRBD1 (6 bases). Trimming removed 2 bases from V and 2 bases from J, with 13 bases in between. The length of the CDR3 is 16 residues. CDR1 and CDR2 from the germline V gene are WNHNN and SYGVQD (reference sequence). The CDR3 loop is CASSEDPRDTYNEQFF. CDR3 DNA sequence: TGCGCCAGCAGTGAGGACCCCCGGGACACCTACAATGAGCAGTTCTTC.

The J gene is TRBJ2-3, the V gene TRBV9; D perhaps matches TRBD2 (6 bases). This CDR3 is 14 amino acids long. Germline CDR1 reads SGDLS; CDR2 reads YYNGEE. V was clipped by 4 bases and J by 0 bases, with 9 bases between them. This chain's CDR3 is CASSLGLSTDTQYF. The CDR3 coding sequence is TGTGCCAGCAGCCTGGGACTGAGCACAGATACGCAGTATTTT.

This clone came up once. The V and J genes are TRBV4-3 and TRBJ2-1, with D maybe TRBD2 (6 bases). This CDR3 has 16 residues. Per germline, CDR1 LGHNA and CDR2 YSLEER. The V end was cut by 1 base, the J end by 2 bases, with 12 bases between. In DNA, the CDR3 is TGCGCCAGCAGCCAAGGAGGACTAACCCCCTACAATGAGCAGTTCTTC. This codes for CASSQGGLTPYNEQFF.

The chain carries TRBV4-2 and TRBJ1-1; unclear D gene. CDR3 length: 16 amino acids. Trimming cost V 0 bases and J 1 base, with 12 bases left between them. Germline CDR1 reads LGHNA; CDR2 reads YNFKEQ. CDR3 sequence reads: CASSQERGSRNTEAFF. The CDR3 DNA follows: TGTGCCAGCAGCCAAGAGCGGGGATCCAGGAACACTGAAGCTTTCTTT.

This sequence joins TRBV7-8 and TRBJ1-2; D is uncertain. Per germline, CDR1 SGHVS and CDR2 FQNEAQ. CDR3 size: 13 residues. V lost 1 base to trimming and J lost 5 bases, with 8 bases between them. DNA of the CDR3: TGTGCCAGCAGCTTAGATCCCAAATATGGCTACACCTTC. Translation: CASSLDPKYGYTF.

V and J are TRBV4-2 and TRBJ2-7, with 7 bases that match TRBD2. V lost 0 bases and J lost 0; bases outside the gene matches: 11. Looked up from germline, CDR1 is LGHNA and CDR2 is YNFKEQ. This CDR3 region has 18 residues. This chain's CDR3 is CASSQEASGGGYSYEQYF. CDR3 DNA sequence: TGTGCCAGCAGCCAAGAAGCCTCGGGGGGAGGTTACTCCTACGAGCAGTACTTC.

Only one count was recorded for this clone. The chain links TRBV7-8 to TRBJ2-7; TRBD1 might be the D (5 bases). This CDR3 is built from 13 residues. The V gene lost 5 bases and the J gene lost 1 base, with 9 bases spanning the gap. Germline CDR1 is SGHVS and CDR2 is FQNEAQ. CDR3 bases: TGTGCCAGCAGCCCCAGACAGTCCTACGAGCAGTACTTC. Amino acid sequence: CASSPRQSYEQYF. Filled out from reference TRBV7-8 and TRBJ2-7, the complete variable domain reads GAGVSQSPRYKVAKRGQDVALRCDPISGHVSLFWYQQALGQGPEFLTYFQNEAQLDKSGLPSDRFFAERPEGSVSTLKIQRTQQEDSAVYLCASSPRQSYEQYFGPGTRLTVT.

The chain is built from TRBV28 and TRBJ1-1; D unclear. The germline gives CDR1 MDHEN, CDR2 SYDVKM. This CDR3 has 13 amino acids. The V gene lost 10 bases and the J gene lost 4 bases, with 16 bases spanning the gap. Here the CDR3 reads CATSGYWGTEAFF. The CDR3 bases are TGTGCCACAAGCGGCTACTGGGGCACTGAAGCTTTCTTT.

CDR3 sequence (DNA): TGTGCCAGCAGCCCTAGGAGTACAGGGGTAGACACTGAAGCTTTCTTT. This translates into CASSPRSTGVDTEAFF. The genes are TRBV9 and TRBJ1-1; TRBD1 matches 7 bases. V lost 4 bases to trimming and J lost 3 bases; unmatched junction nucleotides: 12. This CDR3 is 16 amino acids long. Germline V lookup: CDR1 SGDLS, CDR2 YYNGEE.

The rearrangement uses TRBV10-3 and TRBJ2-3, with D possibly matching TRBD2 (6 bases). Germline-derived CDR1 and CDR2 are ENHRY and SYGVKD. This CDR3 comprises 17 residues. Trimming pared 11 bases from V and 0 bases from J, leaving 24 bases between. CDR3: CASRLEKRVQSTDTQYF. The CDR3 DNA sequence: TGTGCCTCCCGACTAGAAAAAAGGGTACAAAGCACAGATACGCAGTATTTT.

V usage is TRBV6-5 and J usage is TRBJ1-2; D remains unclear. The CDR3 runs to 14 residues. Looked up from germline, CDR1 is MNHEY and CDR2 is SVGAGI. V shed 6 bases and J shed 3 bases, with 14 bases lying between them. The CDR3, as DNA: TGTGCCAGCAGCACGGGAGGTGGGTACTATGGCTACACCTTC. It yields the protein CASSTGGGYYGYTF.

The genes are TRBV15 and TRBJ2-7; D is undetermined. This CDR3 spans 13 amino acids. Per the germline V gene, CDR1 is LNHNV and CDR2 is YYDKDF (reference sequence). Trimming shortened V by 1 base and J by 7 bases, and 11 bases separated the two germline ends. CDR3 sequence (DNA): TGTGCCACCAGCAGAGGCCGGGTATCGGAGCAGTACTTC. It codes for CATSRGRVSEQYF.

The chain combines TRBV18 with TRBJ2-7; the D gene is possibly TRBD2 (6 bases). Looked up from germline, CDR1 is KGHSH and CDR2 is LQKENI. The CDR3 extends over 14 amino acids. Trimming cost V 4 bases and J 2 bases, with 12 bases left between them. DNA of the CDR3: TGTGCCAGCTCACGGGGAGTAGCGGCCTACGAGCAGTACTTC. Translated: CASSRGVAAYEQYF.

This rearrangement joins TRBV3-1 (or the pseudogene TRBV3-2) to TRBJ1-5; D perhaps matches TRBD1 (5 bases). V lost 1 base and J lost 11, with 21 bases in between. The CDR3 has 16 amino acids. The germline gives CDR1 LGHDT, CDR2 YNNKEL (reference sequence). The CDR3 region has the DNA TGTGCCAGCAGCCAAGGTGCGGCAGGGTGGTTGGTAGCCCAGCATTTT. Its translation: CASSQGAAGWLVAQHF.

The gene calls are TRBV24-1 and TRBJ1-2; TRBD1 matches 8 bases. Per germline, CDR1 KGHDR and CDR2 SFDVKD. Trimming cost V 4 bases and J 5 bases; bases outside gene matches: 2. This CDR3 spans 13 amino acids. The CDR3 region is CATSDGTGYGYTF. In DNA form, the CDR3 reads TGTGCCACCAGTGACGGGACAGGATATGGCTACACCTTC.